Below are 2 T cell receptor beta chains sequenced from a single sample in a study of blood T cell repertoires in COVID-19. Assay: immunoSEQ multiplex PCR; the TCRdb copy retains only in-frame clones and omits some. The sample holds tens of thousands of clones, 80% seen once. Specimen: peripheral blood. These receptors were obtained from a woman aged 80 or over with acute or convalescent COVID-19.

This chain joins TRBV18 and TRBJ2-7; tentatively, D is TRBD1 (6 bases). Trimming took off 2 bases at V and 3 bases at J, with 14 bases between the two ends. Germline V gene sequence: CDR1 KGHSH, CDR2 LQKENI. This CDR3 is built from 15 residues. The CDR3 is CASSPYGDNRYEQYF. DNA of the CDR3: TGTGCCAGCTCACCATATGGGGACAACCGCTACGAGCAGTACTTC.

The chain has TRBV5-1 and TRBJ1-2, with 8 bases fitting TRBD1. Germline trimming cut 3 bases from V and 9 bases from J; bases unmatched to any gene: 10. The germline V gene encodes CDR1 SGHRS and CDR2 YFSETQ. This CDR3 contains 14 residues. CDR3 bases: TGCGCCAGCAGCTCAGGACAGGGATCTGTGAGCTACACCTTC. This sequence encodes CASSSGQGSVSYTF.